One sample yielded the 3 T cell receptor beta chains listed below, sequenced in a study of T cell changes during pregnancy in multiple sclerosis (dated by TCRdb to about 2019). Library construction relied on the immunoSEQ multiplex PCR assay. The clones in this table, taken by TCRdb from immuneACCESS, are in-frame only. Not every clone is retained; where verified, under half of the shortfall comes from an unresolved V gene, and the cause of the rest is unknown. The sample table records around 40,000 clones; 92% of these occur just once. The ten largest make up less than 0.8% of the sample. Sequences were derived from CD4+ T cells from peripheral blood mononuclear cells, sampled in the third trimester of pregnancy. The receptors derive from a female donor with multiple sclerosis, enrolled in a pregnancy study.

This chain joins TRBV7-2 and TRBJ2-1; 11 bases are shared with TRBD2. The CDR3 has 15 residues. Germline V lookup: CDR1 SGHTA, CDR2 FQGNSA. Trimming removed 4 bases from V and 9 bases from J; junction bases left unmatched: 8. The CDR3 bases are TGTGCCAGCAGCTCGGGGACTAGCGGATGGAGTGAGCAGTTCTTC. Encoded protein: CASSSGTSGWSEQFF.

The chain joins TRBV18 to TRBJ1-4; 7 positions match TRBD1. The CDR3 totals 15 residues. The V gene's germline CDR1 is KGHSH and CDR2 LQKENI. J gave up 4 bases and V 1 base, and 3 bases lay outside the gene matches. CDR3 sequence: CASSPQDRRNEKLFF. The DNA of the CDR3 is TGTGCCAGCTCACCACAGGACAGGCGTAATGAAAAACTGTTTTTT.

V and J are TRBV7-9 and TRBJ2-1, with D tentatively TRBD1 (6 bases). CDR1 is SEHNR, CDR2 FQNEAQ, per germline (reference sequence). The CDR3 runs to 13 residues. Trimming cost V 6 bases and J 7 bases, with 13 bases left between them. As DNA, the CDR3 is TGTGCCAGCAGTCGGACAGTTACAAATGAGCAGTTCTTC. Its protein is CASSRTVTNEQFF.